This T cell receptor (beta chain) was found in a study of regulatory T cells in long-lasting Graves disease. Study-wide points: Persistent Graves' patients showed reduced TCR diversity versus newly diagnosed patients.

The germline gives CDR1 MNHNS, CDR2 SASEGT. V gave up 5 bases and J gave up 2 bases, with 12 bases separating them. This CDR3 contains 14 residues. As to time point: persistent/refractory GD, antithyroid drugs over 5 years with positive TRAb. The authors made the TCR library using RNA they extracted from PBMCs. Details on this clonotype: Its antigen remains unknown.

For TCR beta, libraries came from iRepertoire HTBI primers and Arm-PCR of CDR3 regions. TCRdb used MiXCR to reprocess the multiplex PCR reads, holding one entry per CDR3 protein. Of about 660,000 distinct CDR3 sequences listed, approximately 31% are singletons. The chain has TRBV6-1 and TRBJ1-1; D gene uncertain. The sequence derives from a female donor with Graves disease. The sequences come from peripheral blood mononuclear cells (PBMCs), collected when the disease was refractory, from a patient treated with antithyroid drugs. This chain's CDR3 is CASSRRVGNTEAFF. In nucleotides, the CDR3 is TGTGCCAGCAGTCGTAGAGTTGGAAACACTGAAGCTTTCTTT.